Listed here is a single T cell receptor beta chain. The antigen remains unidentified. The CDR3 extends over 11 amino acids. V was clipped by 4 bases and J by 8 bases, with 7 bases between them. CDR1 and CDR2 (germline): KGHDR, SFDVKD. The TCR alpha and TCR beta cDNA libraries, bearing sample barcodes and UMIs, were generated by 5'RACE using constant-segment primers. Each CDR3 protein gets one entry after TCRdb re-called the 5' RACE reads with MiXCR. Of around 130,000 distinct CDR3 sequences in the sample, about 18% were seen once. The data belong to a study of T-cell memory formation after mild COVID-19. Study outcomes and limitations: Clones that shrank (day 15 to 85) were balanced CD4/CD8, whereas later expanders leaned CD4+. Nothing showed for sure that second-wave clones peaking on day 37 were SARS-CoV-2 specific.

Sequences were obtained from PBMCs or a T cell subset sorted from them (not recorded which). The source of this sequence is a man aged 18-30 years who had mild COVID-19 (a few samples of this study predate the infection). Cell type and time point are not known. The rearrangement joins TRBV24-1 to TRBJ2-5; no clear D gene. CDR3 amino acids: CATSDPDTQYF. The CDR3 nucleotides are TGTGCCACCAGTGACCCGGATACCCAGTACTTC.